This TCR beta chain comes out of a study of T cells in Graves' hyperthyroidism and ophthalmopathy. Study conclusions and caveats: From stable hyperthyroidism, ophthalmopathy was separated by a 13 V-J model. The blood repertoire included most of the expanded thyroid clonotypes above 0.001.

To note about this clonotype: What it binds is unknown.

V was pared by 8 bases and J by 4 bases, with 15 bases between. The CDR3 totals 13 residues. Per germline, CDR1 SQVTM and CDR2 ANQGSEA. A patient was excluded if there was uncontrolled infection, other autoimmune disease, pregnancy or lactation. Amplified regions were TCR beta CDR3 sequences from RNA transcripts. The HTBI primer set served for first-round RT-PCR of the TCR CDR3. MiXCR, run by TCRdb on the multiplex PCR reads, gives a single entry per CDR3 protein. The sample contains approximately 510,000 distinct CDR3 sequences, 40% to 50% of which appear only once. The material sequenced was peripheral blood or thyroid tissue (not recorded which). The rearrangement links TRBV29-1 to TRBJ1-5; weak D call: TRBD1 (5 bases). The origin of this receptor is an adult woman with Graves' disease, either hyperthyroidism or ophthalmopathy (not recorded which). The CDR3 protein is CSLSGGSNQPQHF. Written as DNA, the CDR3 is TGCAGCTTGTCGGGGGGTAGTAATCAGCCCCAGCATTTT.